The table lists the clone carrying this T cell receptor (beta chain) with a count of one. The antigen is not known. This record comes from a study of shared clonotypes between healthy human individuals. Original processing notes: ImmunoSEQ output lacked quality scores and full-length reads, limiting matched filtering. TCRdb's copy holds only in-frame clones and misses some; the assay was immunoSEQ multiplex PCR. V and J calls and clone size come straight from that table; D and trimming were deduced from the DNA. This repertoire shows more than 2 million clones, about 94% found once; its top ten account for roughly 1.7%. The germline V gene encodes CDR1 SGHRS and CDR2 YFSETQ. The CDR3 consists of 15 residues. Losses at the gene ends were 2 bases for V and 5 bases for J; bases not matched to a gene: 7. Study-wide findings and caveats: Several donors held about 5% of naive CD4 clonotypes in common. It was the non-shared clonotypes that had lower generation probabilities than clonotypes shared by all four donors.

The naive CD8 fraction comprised CD45RO-negative cells positively selected for CCR7 and excluded terminally differentiated effector memory CD45RA+ cells. Source material: naive CD8+ T cells from PBMCs. The receptor was derived from a man younger than 35 in good health. Some clones in this sample may be carry-over from other donors' samples. The chain couples TRBV5-1 to TRBJ2-7; 10 bases align to TRBD2. DNA for the CDR3: TGCGCCAGCAGCTTCGGGCTAGCGGGAGACAACGAGCAGTACTTC. Encoded protein: CASSFGLAGDNEQYF.